One T cell receptor (beta chain) is described in this entry. Study processing details: From reference gene primer amplification, estimates of nucleated cell counts were derived. The table came from immunoSEQ multiplex PCR; TCRdb's copy has only in-frame clones and leaves some out. V and J calls and clone size follow that table, whereas D and trimming were derived from the DNA. The sample has 120,000 or so clones, 82% seen once. This sample was included in a study of blood T cell repertoires in COVID-19. Study summary: Sources were T cells, B-cell-depleted T cells, or PBMCs; the material itself was cDNA or gDNA.

This CDR3 region has 12 residues. Trimming removed 3 bases from V and 9 bases from J, with 12 bases in between. Germline V gene data show CDR1 as DFQATT and CDR2 as SNEGSKA (reference sequence). Source material: peripheral blood. The rearrangement links TRBV20-1 to TRBJ2-1; weak D call: TRBD2 (6 bases). The source is a woman aged 70-85 years with acute or convalescent COVID-19. CDR3 loop: CSASLLAREQFF. For the CDR3, the DNA is TGCAGTGCTAGTTTACTAGCTCGTGAGCAGTTCTTC.